This T cell receptor (beta chain) was captured by sequencing in a study of cytomegalovirus exposure and HLA in healthy donors. Study-wide results and limits: When analyzed later, the rates of TCR association showed variation by HLA locus, with DRB1 the most and HLA-C the fewest.

13 Jbeta primers and 60 Vbeta primers were used for the PCR. In the study's own analysis: Later work found about 80 million unique TCR beta chains, with about 10 million shared. Profiling relied on immunoSEQ multiplex PCR, and the TCRdb table lists in-frame clones only, not all of them. V, J and clone size were drawn from that table, and D and trimming were deduced from the DNA. The sample gives some 110,000 clones, 76% of which show up once; about 5.4% is in the top ten. V lost 0 bases to trimming and J lost 4 bases, with 9 bases between them. This CDR3 region has 15 residues. CDR1 is MNHEY and CDR2 is SVGAGI in the germline V gene. For this clone: Its antigen is unknown.

This chain joins TRBV6-5 and TRBJ1-4; D gene unclear. This TCR derives from a woman aged 18-29 years in good health and CMV-seropositive. The specimen was PBMCs. CDR3 region: CASSYSTGNNEKLFF. DNA of the CDR3: TGTGCCAGCAGTTACTCGACCGGGAATAATGAAAAACTGTTTTTT.